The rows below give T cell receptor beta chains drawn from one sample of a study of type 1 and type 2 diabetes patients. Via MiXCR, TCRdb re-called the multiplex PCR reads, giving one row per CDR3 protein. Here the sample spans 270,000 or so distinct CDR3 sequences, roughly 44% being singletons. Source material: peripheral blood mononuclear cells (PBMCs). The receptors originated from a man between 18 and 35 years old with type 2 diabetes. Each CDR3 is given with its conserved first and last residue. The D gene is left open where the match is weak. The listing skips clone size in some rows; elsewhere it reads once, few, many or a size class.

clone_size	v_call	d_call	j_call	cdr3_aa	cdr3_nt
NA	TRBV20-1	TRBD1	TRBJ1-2	CSATGVQGAPGYTF	TGCAGTGCAACCGGGGTACAGGGGGCGCCTGGCTACACCTTC
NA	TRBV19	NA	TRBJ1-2	CASSWLGSYGYTF	TGTGCCAGTAGTTGGTTAGGTAGCTATGGCTACACCTTC
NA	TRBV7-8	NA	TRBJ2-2	CASSFQGSHTGELFF	TGTGCCAGCAGCTTTCAGGGCTCCCACACCGGGGAGCTGTTTTTT
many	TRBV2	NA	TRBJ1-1	CASSDQGLAWDTEAFF	TGTGCCAGCAGTGATCAGGGGTTAGCTTGGGACACTGAAGCTTTCTTT
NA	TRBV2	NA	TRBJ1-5	CASSGQVLGPQHF	TGTGCCAGCAGTGGACAGGTCTTGGGGCCCCAGCATTTT
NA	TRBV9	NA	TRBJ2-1	CASSARSGTGNEQFF	TGTGCCAGCAGCGCCCGTAGCGGGACAGGCAATGAGCAGTTCTTC
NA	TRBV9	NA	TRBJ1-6	CASSAKGPDSPLHF	TGTGCCAGCAGCGCCAAAGGGCCCGATTCACCCCTCCACTTT
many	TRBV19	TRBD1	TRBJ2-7	CASGPGQTYEQYF	TGTGCCAGTGGGCCGGGACAGACCTACGAGCAGTACTTC
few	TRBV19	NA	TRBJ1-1	CASSIDPGFEAFF	TGTGCCAGTAGTATAGACCCCGGGTTTGAAGCTTTCTTT
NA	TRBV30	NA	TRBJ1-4	CAWSHQRGFEKLFF	TGTGCCTGGAGTCACCAGAGGGGGTTTGAAAAACTGTTTTTT
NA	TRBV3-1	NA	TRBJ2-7	CASSPIRRAYEQYF	TGTGCCAGCAGCCCTATTCGACGAGCCTACGAGCAGTACTTC
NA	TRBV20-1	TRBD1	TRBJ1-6	CSARVQGSSPLHF	TGCAGTGCTAGAGTACAGGGGAGTTCACCCCTCCACTTT
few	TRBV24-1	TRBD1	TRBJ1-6	CATRGRGNSPLHF	TGTGCCACTCGGGGCAGGGGGAATTCACCCCTCCACTTT
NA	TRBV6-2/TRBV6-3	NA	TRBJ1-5	CASSVWRGGQPQHF	TGTGCCAGCAGCGTCTGGAGAGGCGGGCAGCCCCAGCATTTT
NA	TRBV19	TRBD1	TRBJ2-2	CASRGGTANTGELFF	TGTGCCAGTAGGGGTGGGACAGCTAACACCGGGGAGCTGTTTTTT
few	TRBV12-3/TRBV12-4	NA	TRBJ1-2	CASSVGRTYGYTF	TGTGCCAGCAGTGTGGGACGGACCTATGGCTACACCTTC
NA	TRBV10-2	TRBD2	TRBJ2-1	CASIDNSGQSYNEQFF	TGCGCCAGCATCGATAATAGCGGGCAATCCTACAATGAGCAGTTCTTC
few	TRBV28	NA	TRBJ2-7	CASSEARGGEQYF	TGTGCCAGCAGTGAGGCCAGGGGCGGCGAGCAGTACTTC
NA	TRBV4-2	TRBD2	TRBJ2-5	CASSQEGLNQRLAGGETQYF	TGTGCCAGCAGCCAAGAGGGGTTGAACCAGCGGCTAGCGGGAGGAGAGACCCAGTACTTC
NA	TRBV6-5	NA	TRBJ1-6	CASSYRSGDSPLHF	TGTGCCAGCAGTTACCGCTCAGGAGATTCACCCCTCCACTTT
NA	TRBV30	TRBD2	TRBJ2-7	CAWSVLAGPPGEQYF	TGTGCCTGGAGTGTACTAGCGGGACCGCCGGGCGAGCAGTACTTC
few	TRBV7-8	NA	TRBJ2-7	CASSLQSDSYEQYF	TGTGCCAGCAGCTTACAGTCAGACTCCTACGAGCAGTACTTC
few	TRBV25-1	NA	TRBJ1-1	CASSFHLNTEAFF	TGTGCCAGCAGTTTTCACCTGAACACTGAAGCTTTCTTT
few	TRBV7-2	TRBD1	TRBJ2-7	CASSPDRGRDEQYF	TGTGCCAGCAGCCCGGACAGGGGGCGTGACGAGCAGTACTTC
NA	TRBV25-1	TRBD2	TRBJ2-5	CASSFSGGYQETQYF	TGTGCCAGCAGTTTTAGCGGGGGGTACCAAGAGACCCAGTACTTC
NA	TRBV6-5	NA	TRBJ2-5	CASSYGPGQGQETQYF	TGTGCCAGCAGTTACGGCCCCGGGCAGGGCCAAGAGACCCAGTACTTC
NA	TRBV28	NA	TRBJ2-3	CASSWGSHTDTQYF	TGTGCCAGCAGTTGGGGGTCCCACACAGATACGCAGTATTTT
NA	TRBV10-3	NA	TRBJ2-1	CAISDTSRDEQFF	TGTGCCATCAGTGATACCTCGAGGGATGAGCAGTTCTTC
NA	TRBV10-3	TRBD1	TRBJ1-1	CAISTGTENTEAFF	TGTGCCATCAGTACCGGGACAGAGAACACTGAAGCTTTCTTT
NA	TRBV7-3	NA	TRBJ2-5	CASSRLGEKETQYF	TGTGCCAGCAGCCGCCTGGGGGAGAAAGAGACCCAGTACTTC
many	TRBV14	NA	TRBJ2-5	CASSRTIQETQYF	TGTGCCAGCAGCCGGACGATCCAAGAGACCCAGTACTTC
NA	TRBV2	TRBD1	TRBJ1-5	CASNSGTGNQPQHF	TGTGCCAGCAATTCCGGGACAGGCAATCAGCCCCAGCATTTT
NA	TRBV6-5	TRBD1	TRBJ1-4	CASSWTGRGEELFF	TGTGCCAGCAGTTGGACAGGGCGGGGAGAAGAACTGTTTTTT
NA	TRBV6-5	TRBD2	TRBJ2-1	CASARSAGGLDEQFF	TGTGCCAGCGCCCGCTCAGCGGGGGGATTGGATGAGCAGTTCTTC
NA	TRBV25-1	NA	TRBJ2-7	CASTAPGGIEQYF	TGTGCCAGCACGGCTCCTGGGGGGATCGAGCAGTACTTC